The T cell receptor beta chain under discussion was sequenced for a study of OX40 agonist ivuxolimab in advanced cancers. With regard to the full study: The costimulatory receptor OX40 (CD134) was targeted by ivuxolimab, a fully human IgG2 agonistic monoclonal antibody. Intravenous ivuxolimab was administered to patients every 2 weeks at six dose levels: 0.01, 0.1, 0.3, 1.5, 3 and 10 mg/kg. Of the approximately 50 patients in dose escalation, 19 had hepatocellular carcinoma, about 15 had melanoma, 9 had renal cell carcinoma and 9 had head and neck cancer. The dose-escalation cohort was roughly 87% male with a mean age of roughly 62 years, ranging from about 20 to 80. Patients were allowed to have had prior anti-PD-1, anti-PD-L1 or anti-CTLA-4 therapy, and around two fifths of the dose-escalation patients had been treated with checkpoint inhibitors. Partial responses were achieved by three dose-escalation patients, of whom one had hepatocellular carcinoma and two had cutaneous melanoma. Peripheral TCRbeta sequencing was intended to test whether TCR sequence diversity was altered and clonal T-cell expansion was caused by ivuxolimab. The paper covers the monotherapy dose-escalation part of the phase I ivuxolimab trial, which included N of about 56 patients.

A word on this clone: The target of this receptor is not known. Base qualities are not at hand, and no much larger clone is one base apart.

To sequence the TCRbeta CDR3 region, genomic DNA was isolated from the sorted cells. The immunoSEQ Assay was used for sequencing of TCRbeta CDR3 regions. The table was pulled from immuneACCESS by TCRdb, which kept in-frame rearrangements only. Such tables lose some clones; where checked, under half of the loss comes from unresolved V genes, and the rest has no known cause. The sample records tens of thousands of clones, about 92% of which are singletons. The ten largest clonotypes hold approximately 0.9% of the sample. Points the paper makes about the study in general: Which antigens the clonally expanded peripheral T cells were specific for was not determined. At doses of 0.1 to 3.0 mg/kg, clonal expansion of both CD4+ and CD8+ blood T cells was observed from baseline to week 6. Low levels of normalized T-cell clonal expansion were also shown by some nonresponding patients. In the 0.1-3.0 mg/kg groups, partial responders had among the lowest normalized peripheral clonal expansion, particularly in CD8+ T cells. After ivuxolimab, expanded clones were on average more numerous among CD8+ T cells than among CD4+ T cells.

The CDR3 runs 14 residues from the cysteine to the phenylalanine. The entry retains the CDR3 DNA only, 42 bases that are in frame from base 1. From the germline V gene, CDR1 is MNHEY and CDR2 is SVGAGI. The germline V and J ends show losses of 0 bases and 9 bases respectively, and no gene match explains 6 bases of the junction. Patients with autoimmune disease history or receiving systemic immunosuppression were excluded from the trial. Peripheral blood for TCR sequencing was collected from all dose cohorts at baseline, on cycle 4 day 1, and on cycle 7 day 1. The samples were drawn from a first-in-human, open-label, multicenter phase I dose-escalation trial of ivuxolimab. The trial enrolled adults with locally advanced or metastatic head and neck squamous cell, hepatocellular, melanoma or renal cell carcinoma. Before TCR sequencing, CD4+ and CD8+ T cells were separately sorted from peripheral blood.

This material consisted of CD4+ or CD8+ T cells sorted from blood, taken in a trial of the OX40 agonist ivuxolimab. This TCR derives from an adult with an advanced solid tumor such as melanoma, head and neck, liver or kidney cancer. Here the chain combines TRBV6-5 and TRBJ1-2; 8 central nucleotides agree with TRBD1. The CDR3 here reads CASSYSAGGASYTF. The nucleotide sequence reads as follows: TGTGCCAGCAGTTACTCGGCAGGGGGCGCGAGCTACACCTTC.